The rows below give T cell receptor beta chains drawn from one sample of a study of T cell repertoires in cytomegalovirus infection. Their cognate antigens are unknown. TCRdb re-called the reads through MiXCR, storing one row per CDR3 protein. The table includes roughly 170,000 distinct CDR3 sequences, 20% to 25% detected once. The specimen comprised CD8+ T cells from cultured PBMCs, sampled from culture after CMV antigen stimulation. These receptors were collected from a human donor in good health (CMV status not recorded). Some clones in this sample may be carry-over from other donors' samples. Each CDR3 is given with its conserved first and last residue. The order of the fields is V gene, clone size, D gene, J gene, CDR3 DNA, CDR3 protein. D genes are given only for firm matches. The size of a clone is reported for some rows only, either as once, few or many, or as a class for expanded clones.

TRBV7-9	few	-	TRBJ1-1	TGTGCCAGCAGCTTACCGGACAGAGTCGAAGCTTTCTTT	CASSLPDRVEAFF
TRBV6-2/TRBV6-3	-	-	TRBJ1-2	TGTGCCAGCAGTTACTATGGGCAGAACTATGGCTACACCTTC	CASSYYGQNYGYTF
TRBV7-2	-	TRBD1	TRBJ2-5	TGTGCCAGCAGCGCGGGCCTCCGGGACAGGGGGTACCAAGAGACCCAGTACTTC	CASSAGLRDRGYQETQYF
TRBV7-9	few	TRBD1	TRBJ1-2	TGTGCCAGCAGCTATACCGGGACAGGGGACTTCTATGGCTACACCTTC	CASSYTGTGDFYGYTF
TRBV30	-	-	TRBJ2-7	TGTGCCTGTGACGGAACGGAGTCCTACGAGCAGTACTTC	CACDGTESYEQYF
TRBV6-2/TRBV6-3	-	-	TRBJ1-2	TGTGCCAGCAGTTACGGCGGGTTGGGGTATGGCTACACCTTC	CASSYGGLGYGYTF
TRBV12-3/TRBV12-4	few	TRBD1	TRBJ1-2	TGTGCCAGCAGCCTACCACAGGGGACTGGCTACACCTTC	CASSLPQGTGYTF
TRBV7-9	-	-	TRBJ2-7	TGTGCCAGCAGCGGGACAATTAACCGGGACCGCATATTGAGAGAGCAGTACTTC	CASSGTINRDRILREQYF
TRBV20-1	many	-	TRBJ1-6	TGCAGTGCTAGAGTAGACAATTCACCCCTCCACTTT	CSARVDNSPLHF
TRBV7-7	-	-	TRBJ2-3	TGTGCCAGCAGCTCGGGACCTTCGGGGACAGATACGCAGTATTTT	CASSSGPSGTDTQYF
TRBV4-2	-	TRBD2	TRBJ2-7	TGTGCCAGCAGCCAAGACGAGCGGGGGACATCCTACGAGCAGTACTTC	CASSQDERGTSYEQYF
TRBV20-1	many	TRBD1	TRBJ2-6	TGCAGTGCAACGGACAGGGCGAGCTCTGGGGCCAACGTCCTGACTTTC	CSATDRASSGANVLTF
TRBV6-5	-	TRBD1	TRBJ1-6	TGTGCCCGCAGGCACCCGACAGGGTGGGATGATTTGTCCTATAATTCACCCCTCCACTTT	CARRHPTGWDDLSYNSPLHF
TRBV7-8	-	TRBD1	TRBJ1-1	TGTGCCAGCAGCTCAGGGGGGCTTGAAGCTTTCTTT	CASSSGGLEAFF
TRBV20-1	many	-	TRBJ2-1	TGCAGTGCTAGGCCCTCCGACTGGATTGAGCAGTTCTTC	CSARPSDWIEQFF
TRBV27	-	-	TRBJ1-6	TGTGCCAGCAGCTTAACGTTTCACCTCCCCCTCCACTTT	CASSLTFHLPLHF
TRBV5-1	-	-	TRBJ2-3	TGCGCCAGCAGCTTGGCCCCCCCAGATACGCAGTATTTT	CASSLAPPDTQYF